These 10 T cell receptor beta chains share one sample of origin, sequenced in a study of chronic HIV infection and antiretroviral therapy. One entry per CDR3 protein results from TCRdb running MiXCR on the 5' RACE reads. The sample consists of around 30,000 distinct CDR3 sequences, more than 7.5% of them appearing once. Material for sequencing was peripheral blood. These TCRs come from an adult who had HIV and had not received antiretroviral therapy, or was an uninfected healthy control (not recorded which).

This clonotype was detected many times. DNA for the CDR3: TGCAGCGTTGGGGGACTTTCGAACACTGAAGCTTTCTTT. It translates to CSVGGLSNTEAFF. V is TRBV29-1 and J is TRBJ1-1, with a possible D match to TRBD1 (5 bases). This CDR3 is built from 13 residues. CDR1 and CDR2 from the germline V gene are SQVTM and ANQGSEA. Trimming removed 4 bases at V and 1 base at J, with 10 bases between. Full variable domain (remainder filled in from reference TRBV29-1 and TRBJ1-1): SAVISQKPSRDICQRGTSLTIQCQVDSQVTMMFWYRQQPGQSLTLIATANQGSEATYESGFVIDKFPISRPNLTFSTLTVSNMSPEDSSIYLCSVGGLSNTEAFFGQGTRLTVV.

This clonotype turned up a few times. V and J are TRBV5-6 and TRBJ2-6, with 9 nucleotides matching TRBD1. The CDR3 runs 18 residues. The J segment lost 0 bases and the V segment lost 4 bases, leaving 8 bases of the junction unmatched. Germline V gene data show CDR1 as SGHDT and CDR2 as YYEEEE. The chain's CDR3 is CASSPGQGSLSGANVLTF. DNA of the CDR3: TGTGCCAGCAGCCCCGGACAGGGGTCCCTCTCTGGGGCCAACGTCCTGACTTTC.

The rearrangement joins TRBV5-1 to TRBJ2-1; TRBD2 aligns across 7 bases. The CDR3 totals 12 residues. The ends lost 1 base at V and 15 bases at J; junction bases unmatched: 7. Germline V lookup: CDR1 SGHRS, CDR2 YFSETQ. The CDR3 loop is CASSLTSGEGFF. CDR3 sequence (DNA): TGCGCCAGCAGCTTGACCAGCGGGGAGGGGTTCTTC.

This clonotype was detected many times. The V gene is TRBV6-5, the J gene TRBJ2-5; 9 bases map to TRBD1. Germline V gene data show CDR1 as MNHEY and CDR2 as SVGAGI. V lost 4 bases and J lost 4; bases outside the gene matches: 4. The CDR3 totals 14 residues. The CDR3 loop reads CASSSTGGRETQYF. In DNA form, the CDR3 reads TGTGCCAGCAGTTCTACAGGGGGCCGAGAGACCCAGTACTTC.

J is TRBJ1-2 and V is TRBV25-1; 8 bases are shared with TRBD1. The trim removed 4 bases at V and 6 bases at J, leaving 13 bases unmatched. Germline V gene lookup returns CDR1 MGHDK and CDR2 SYGVNS. The length of the CDR3 is 16 residues. CDR3 bases: TGTGCCAGCAGTGGGCCGGGACAGGTCTTGAGTGATGGCTACACCTTC. Residues: CASSGPGQVLSDGYTF.

This clonotype came up a few times. The CDR3 spells CASSQELLKEAFF. Written as DNA, the CDR3 is TGCGCCAGCAGCCAAGAACTGTTGAAGGAAGCTTTCTTT. V is TRBV4-1 and J is TRBJ1-1, with unresolved D. V lost 0 bases, J lost 8 bases, and 10 bases lay in between. The CDR3 is 13 residues long. Germline V gene sequence: CDR1 MGHRA, CDR2 YSYEKL.

This clonotype was found many times. The rearrangement links TRBV20-1 to TRBJ1-2; 7 positions match TRBD1. J gave up 1 base and V 5 bases, and 10 bases lay outside the gene matches. CDR1 is DFQATT and CDR2 is SNEGSKA in the germline V gene (reference sequence). The length of the CDR3 is 15 residues. CDR3 in amino acids: CSAGGTAQLNYGYTF. CDR3 DNA sequence: TGCAGTGCTGGGGGGACAGCGCAACTTAACTATGGCTACACCTTC.

This chain uses TRBV2 with TRBJ1-5; TRBD1 agrees at 8 bases. The CDR3 length is 18 residues. Germline V CDR1 and CDR2: SNHLY, FYNNEI. The J segment lost 0 bases and the V segment lost 5 bases, leaving 12 bases of the junction unmatched. CDR3 DNA: TGTGCCAGCAGTAGGGACAGGCGATCTAACTATAGCAATCAGCCCCAGCATTTT. Protein sequence: CASSRDRRSNYSNQPQHF.

Many counts were recorded for this clonotype. The chain has TRBV6-4 and TRBJ2-1; no reliable D call. The CDR3 covers 14 residues. Between the trimmed V and J ends, which lost 4 bases and 6 bases, there was a span of 13 bases. Per the germline V gene, CDR1 is MRHNA and CDR2 is SNTAGT. In DNA form, the CDR3 reads TGTGCCAGCAGTGTTTCGCCCGAGGTCAATGAGCAGTTCTTC. Translated: CASSVSPEVNEQFF.

The CDR3 DNA is TGCAGTGCTAGGTTTCGGACTAGCGGGAGGGCCAGGAATGAGCAGTTCTTC. Its translation is CSARFRTSGRARNEQFF. The J gene is TRBJ2-1, the V gene TRBV20-1, with 15 bases that match TRBD2. This CDR3 is 17 amino acids long. V was clipped by 3 bases and J by 7 bases; unmatched bases: 10. The germline V gene encodes CDR1 DFQATT and CDR2 SNEGSKA (reference sequence).